The source of this TCR beta chain is a study of shared clonotypes between healthy human individuals. Sequenced by immunoSEQ multiplex PCR; TCRdb stores in-frame clones only, minus some. In the table there are 2,500,000 or so clones, 93% of which are singletons. Comment on this clone: Its antigen remains unknown.

Findings and caveats of the study: Only blood underwent sampling, and tissue repertoires likely differ. Non-shared clonotypes had lower generation probabilities than those shared by all four donors. Large depth notwithstanding, sorted-subset sequencing proved incomplete by rarefaction.

V was pared by 0 bases and J by 0 bases, with 6 bases between. The CDR3 length is 14 residues. The germline V gene has CDR1 LNHNV and CDR2 YYDKDF (reference sequence). The study drew its donors from healthy HIV-negative adults without recent acute infections or vaccinations. The origin of this receptor is a man aged 18 to 29 in good health. Some clones in this sample may be carry-over from other donors' samples. The chain employs TRBV15 and TRBJ2-7; D ambiguous. The sample comprised naive CD4+ T cells from PBMCs. Subset: CD45RA+ positively selected. The CDR3 DNA reads TGTGCCACCAGCAGAGAAGAAAGCTCCTACGAGCAGTACTTC. Amino acids: CATSREESSYEQYF. The complete variable domain, with remaining parts taken from reference TRBV15 and TRBJ2-7, reads DAMVIQNPRYQVTQFGKPVTLSCSQTLNHNVMYWYQQKSSQAPKLLFHYYDKDFNNEADTPDNFQSRRPNTSFCFLDIRSPGLGDTAMYLCATSREESSYEQYFGPGTRLTVT.